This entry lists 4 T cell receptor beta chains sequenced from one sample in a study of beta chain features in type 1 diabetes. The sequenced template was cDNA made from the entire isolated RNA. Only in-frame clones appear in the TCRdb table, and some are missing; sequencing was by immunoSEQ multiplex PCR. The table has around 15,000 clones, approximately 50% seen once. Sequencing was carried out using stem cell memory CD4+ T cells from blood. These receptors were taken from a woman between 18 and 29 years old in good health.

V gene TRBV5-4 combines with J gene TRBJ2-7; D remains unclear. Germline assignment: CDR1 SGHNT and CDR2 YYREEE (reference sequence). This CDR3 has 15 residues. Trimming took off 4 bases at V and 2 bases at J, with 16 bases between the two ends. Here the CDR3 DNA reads TGTGCCAGCAGCCTGGGTAGAGAGGCGACCTACGAGCAGTACTTC. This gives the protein CASSLGREATYEQYF.

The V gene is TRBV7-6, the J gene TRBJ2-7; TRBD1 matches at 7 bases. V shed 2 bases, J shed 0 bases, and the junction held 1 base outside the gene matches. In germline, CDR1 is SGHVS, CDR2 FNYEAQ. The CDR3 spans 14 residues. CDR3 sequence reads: CASSLRDSSYEQYF. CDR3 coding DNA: TGTGCCAGCAGCTTAAGGGACAGCTCCTACGAGCAGTACTTC.

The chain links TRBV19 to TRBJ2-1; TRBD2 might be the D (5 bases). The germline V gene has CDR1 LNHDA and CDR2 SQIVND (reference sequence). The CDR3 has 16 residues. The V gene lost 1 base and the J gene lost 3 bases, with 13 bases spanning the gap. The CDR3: CASSIGGTSFYNEQFF. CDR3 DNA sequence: TGTGCCAGTAGTATAGGGGGTACTAGTTTCTACAATGAGCAGTTCTTC.

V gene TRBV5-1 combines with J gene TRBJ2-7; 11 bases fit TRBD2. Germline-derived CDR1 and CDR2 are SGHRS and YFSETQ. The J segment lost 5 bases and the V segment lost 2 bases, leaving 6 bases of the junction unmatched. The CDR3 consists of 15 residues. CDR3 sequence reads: CASSLLAGETHEQYF. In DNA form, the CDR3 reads TGCGCCAGCAGCTTACTAGCGGGGGAGACCCACGAGCAGTACTTC.